This T cell receptor (beta chain) emerged from a study of blood T cell repertoires in COVID-19. About the research overall: Acute and convalescent COVID-19 samples came from the United States, Italy and Spain. T cells, B-cell-depleted T cells, or PBMCs supplied cDNA or gDNA.

The sample holds one count of this clone. V lost 10 bases to trimming and J lost 5 bases, with 20 bases between them. Germline CDR1 reads SGHVS; CDR2 reads FQNEAQ. CDR3 size: 14 residues. Original processing methods: Amplified reference gene primers provided the basis for estimating nucleated cell counts. Sequencing was performed with immunoSEQ multiplex PCR; in TCRdb, only in-frame clones are kept and a portion is missing. V, J and clone size were drawn from that table, and D and trimming were deduced from the DNA. The repertoire consists of about 39,000 clones, with around 85% occurring once and the leading ten covering about 5%.

The chain recombines TRBV7-8 with TRBJ1-1; D is possibly TRBD1 (5 bases). The receptor's source is a man between 35 and 55 years old with active COVID-19. Material for sequencing was peripheral blood. The CDR3 DNA is TGTGCCATCCAGCTTGAGCAGGGTGGGACTGAAGCTTTCTTT. Residues: CAIQLEQGGTEAFF.